A selection of T cell receptor beta chains follows, all from one sample in a study of cytomegalovirus exposure and HLA in healthy donors. The repertoire was sequenced with immunoSEQ multiplex PCR; TCRdb's copy has only in-frame clones and lacks some. Among 150,000 to 200,000 clones, about 80% were seen once, and the ten largest hold roughly 10%. The sequenced material came from PBMCs. The source is a young man in good health and CMV-seropositive. The CDR3 runs from the conserved cysteine through the conserved F or W. The D gene is left open where the match is weak. Clone size is given for some rows only: seen once, a few or many times, or a class if the clone is expanded.

size: -; D: TRBD1; J: TRBJ2-1; V: TRBV7-9; DNA: TGTGCCAGCAGCTTAACAGGGGATGAGCAGTTCTTC; CDR3: CASSLTGDEQFF
size: -; D: TRBD1; J: TRBJ1-2; V: TRBV4-2; DNA: TGTGCCAGCAGCCAAGGACAGGGGAGTAACTATGGCTACACCTTC; CDR3: CASSQGQGSNYGYTF
size: -; D: TRBD1; J: TRBJ2-1; V: TRBV4-1; DNA: TGCGCCAGCAGCCAAGTGGGGACAGGCAATGAGCAGTTCTTC; CDR3: CASSQVGTGNEQFF
size: -; D: -; J: TRBJ1-3; V: TRBV7-9; DNA: TGTGCCAGCAGCTTCCCAAGCGAGGGGGACACCTACTCCGGAAACACCATATATTTT; CDR3: CASSFPSEGDTYSGNTIYF
size: -; D: -; J: TRBJ1-1; V: TRBV5-4; DNA: TGTGCCAGCAGCAGAACAGGTATGAACACTGAAGCTTTCTTT; CDR3: CASSRTGMNTEAFF
size: -; D: TRBD1; J: TRBJ2-7; V: TRBV5-1; DNA: TGCGCCAGCAGCTTGGGACAGGGTTTCTACGAGCAGTACTTC; CDR3: CASSLGQGFYEQYF
size: -; D: -; J: TRBJ2-5; V: TRBV4-1; DNA: TGCGCCAGCAGCCGAGGTCCGCAAGAGACCCAGTACTTC; CDR3: CASSRGPQETQYF
size: -; D: TRBD1; J: TRBJ2-3; V: TRBV6-5; DNA: TGTGCCAGCAGCCGTGGACAGGGGGGCCCAGATACGCAGTATTTT; CDR3: CASSRGQGGPDTQYF
size: -; D: -; J: TRBJ2-5; V: TRBV10-3; DNA: TGTGCCATCAGTGAGTCGGCTAGGCAAGAGACCCAGTACTTC; CDR3: CAISESARQETQYF
size: -; D: TRBD2; J: TRBJ2-3; V: TRBV11-2; DNA: TGTGCCAGCAGCTCGAGCGGGAGGGCCCTAGATACGCAGTATTTT; CDR3: CASSSSGRALDTQYF
size: -; D: TRBD2; J: TRBJ2-5; V: TRBV11-2; DNA: TGTGCCAGCAGACGACTTGGGGGGGTGGAGACCCAGTACTTC; CDR3: CASRRLGGVETQYF
size: -; D: TRBD1; J: TRBJ1-1; V: TRBV10-3; DNA: TGTGCCATCAGGGGGACAGGGGGTGGGATGAACACTGAAGCTTTCTTT; CDR3: CAIRGTGGGMNTEAFF
size: -; D: -; J: TRBJ1-2; V: TRBV6-5; DNA: TGTGCCAGCAGTGCCAGAGGAGGGAACTATGGCTACACCTTC; CDR3: CASSARGGNYGYTF
size: once; D: -; J: TRBJ2-7; V: TRBV7-2; DNA: TGTGCCAGCAGCTTCAGGGGAACCTACGAGCAGTACTTC; CDR3: CASSFRGTYEQYF
size: once; D: TRBD2; J: TRBJ2-1; V: TRBV7-9; DNA: TGTGCCAGCAGCGTAATGGGGGGGATTAACAATGAGCAGTTCTTC; CDR3: CASSVMGGINNEQFF
size: -; D: -; J: TRBJ2-1; V: TRBV27; DNA: TGTGCCAGCAGTCTCAGGGATGAGCAGTTCTTC; CDR3: CASSLRDEQFF
size: -; D: TRBD1; J: TRBJ2-2; V: TRBV27; DNA: TGTGCCAGCAGTTTTCGACAGGGGAACACCGGGGAGCTGTTTTTT; CDR3: CASSFRQGNTGELFF
size: -; D: TRBD2; J: TRBJ2-5; V: TRBV7-6; DNA: TGTGCCAGCAGCGTAACTAGCGGAGGGGCCAGAGAGACCCAGTACTTC; CDR3: CASSVTSGGARETQYF
size: -; D: -; J: TRBJ2-1; V: TRBV5-1; DNA: TGCGCCAGCAGTTGGGGGCGCCCCACCTCCTACAATGAGCAGTTCTTC; CDR3: CASSWGRPTSYNEQFF
size: -; D: -; J: TRBJ2-3; V: TRBV5-1; DNA: TGCGCCAGCAGCTTCGTTGTCCAGGGAGCGGGTACAGATACGCAGTATTTT; CDR3: CASSFVVQGAGTDTQYF
size: -; D: TRBD1; J: TRBJ1-2; V: TRBV5-1; DNA: TGCGCCAGCAGCTTGGCAACGAACAGGGGGGATGGCTACACCTTC; CDR3: CASSLATNRGDGYTF
size: -; D: TRBD1; J: TRBJ2-7; V: TRBV30; DNA: TGTGCCTGGATTAGACAGGGTGAGTCCTACGAGCAGTACTTC; CDR3: CAWIRQGESYEQYF
size: -; D: TRBD1; J: TRBJ1-1; V: TRBV5-6; DNA: TGTGCCAGCAGCGCGACCGGGACAGGCGTCACTGAAGCTTTCTTT; CDR3: CASSATGTGVTEAFF
size: -; D: -; J: TRBJ1-2; V: TRBV27; DNA: TGTGCCAGCAGTGCCTTGGGGCAGGCCCATGGCTACACCTTC; CDR3: CASSALGQAHGYTF
size: once; D: TRBD1; J: TRBJ2-5; V: TRBV6-6; DNA: TGTGCCGCCACGAGGGACAGGGCCGGAGAGACCCAGTACTTC; CDR3: CAATRDRAGETQYF
size: -; D: TRBD2; J: TRBJ2-7; V: TRBV7-2; DNA: TGTGCCAGCAGAGAATCCGGGACTAGCGCCGAGCAGTACTTC; CDR3: CASRESGTSAEQYF
size: -; D: TRBD1; J: TRBJ1-3; V: TRBV6-6; DNA: TGTGCCAGCAGCCCGACAGGGAGCTCTGGAAACACCATATATTTT; CDR3: CASSPTGSSGNTIYF
size: -; D: -; J: TRBJ1-1; V: TRBV19; DNA: TGTGCCAGTAGATGGGGCAGCATGAACACTGAAGCTTTCTTT; CDR3: CASRWGSMNTEAFF
size: -; D: TRBD1; J: TRBJ2-7; V: TRBV5-1; DNA: TGCGCCAGCAGCTTGCGGACAGGGGGCGACGAGCAGTACTTC; CDR3: CASSLRTGGDEQYF
size: -; D: TRBD2; J: TRBJ2-1; V: TRBV27; DNA: TGTGCCAGCAGTTTCCGACCTCCGGCTAGCGGGAGTATTACCCCCTCCTACAATGAGCAGTTCTTC; CDR3: CASSFRPPASGSITPSYNEQFF
size: once; D: TRBD1; J: TRBJ2-7; V: TRBV27; DNA: TGTGCCAGCAGTTTTTCAAGGCAGGGGGCTCCCTACGAGCAGTACTTC; CDR3: CASSFSRQGAPYEQYF
size: -; D: -; J: TRBJ1-2; V: TRBV4-1; DNA: TGCGCCAGCAGCCAAAGTTTAGACAGCATCGGGGGCTACACCTTC; CDR3: CASSQSLDSIGGYTF
size: few; D: TRBD1; J: TRBJ1-2; V: TRBV6-1; DNA: TGTGCCAGCAGCGGACAGGGGGGCTATGGCTACACCTTC; CDR3: CASSGQGGYGYTF
size: -; D: TRBD1; J: TRBJ1-5; V: TRBV4-1; DNA: TGCGCCAGCAGCCAAGAACAGGGGGCGAGTCAGCCCCAGCATTTT; CDR3: CASSQEQGASQPQHF
size: -; D: TRBD2; J: TRBJ2-3; V: TRBV7-7; DNA: TGTGCCAGCAGCCCGCTACTAGTGGGGGACTATAGCACAGATACGCAGTATTTT; CDR3: CASSPLLVGDYSTDTQYF